This TCR beta chain was sequenced during a study of blood T cell repertoires in COVID-19. Study-wide context: Sources were T cells, B-cell-depleted T cells, or PBMCs; the material itself was cDNA or gDNA.

V lost 5 bases and J lost 6; bases outside the gene matches: 10. The CDR3 is 15 amino acids. Per the germline V gene, CDR1 is SGHAT and CDR2 is FQDESV (reference sequence). This table comes from immunoSEQ multiplex PCR, and its TCRdb copy is limited to in-frame clones, with some not included. The sample carries about 110,000 clones, 70% to 90% recorded once. Input material: peripheral blood. The sequence was collected from a human donor in a cohort sampled during active COVID-19. The chain uses TRBV11-1 and TRBJ2-3; TRBD1 matches 8 bases. CDR3 in amino acids: CASSRKTGASDTQYF. In nucleotides, the CDR3 is TGTGCCAGCAGCCGAAAGACAGGGGCGTCGGATACGCAGTATTTT.